This entry lists 22 T cell receptor beta chains sequenced from one sample in a study of regulatory T cells in long-lasting Graves disease (dated by TCRdb to the early 2020s). Library preparation employed multiplex PCR. TCRdb shows the sequencer as Illumina HiSeq 4000. iRepertoire HTBI primers and Arm-PCR amplification of CDR3 regions were used to construct TCR beta libraries. The raw public reads went through TCRdb reprocessing: fastp at Q25, MiXCR clone calling, in-frame beta chains kept. Rows with a matching CDR3 protein are joined into one entry that keeps the most common DNA and genes. This sample holds about 430,000 distinct CDR3 sequences; over 12% were observed only once. About 8.2% of the sample goes to the ten largest clones. The label giving this sample's time point can be read as: newly diagnosed GD, antithyroid drugs for less than 3 months. For both TCR sequencing and RNA sequencing, RNA was extracted from PBMCs in TRIzol.

These records were also assigned to another study, of T cells in Graves' hyperthyroidism and ophthalmopathy.

The specimen was peripheral blood mononuclear cells (PBMCs), collected at new diagnosis, from a patient treated with antithyroid drugs. The receptors were sampled from a woman aged 40 to 50 with Graves disease. Donor details come from another sample of the same person, matched by shared clones.

This clonotype came up many times. Here the CDR3 DNA reads TGTGCCAGCAGTTTGTTAGGGGTTTACACTGAAGCTTTCTTT. Translated, it gives CASSLLGVYTEAFF. The gene calls are TRBV27 and TRBJ1-1; possibly TRBD1 for D (5 bases). The CDR3 contains 14 residues. The V gene lost 3 bases and the J gene lost 3 bases, with 11 bases spanning the gap. Germline CDR1 MNHEY, CDR2 SMNVEV (reference sequence).

This clonotype was seen a few times. This CDR3 reads CASSYGRVWDGELFF. Written as DNA, the CDR3 is TGTGCCAGCAGTTACGGGAGGGTCTGGGACGGGGAGCTGTTTTTT. V usage is TRBV6-5 and J usage is TRBJ2-2; TRBD2 aligns across 7 bases. The V segment lost 2 bases and the J segment 7 bases; nucleotides outside the gene matches: 7. Germline V gene data show CDR1 as MNHEY and CDR2 as SVGAGI. The CDR3 has 15 residues.

The sample holds many counts of this clonotype. The CDR3 is CASSERGSNEQFF. CDR3 nucleotides: TGTGCCAGCAGTGAACGGGGGAGCAATGAGCAGTTCTTC. This chain connects TRBV6-1 to TRBJ2-1; weak D call: TRBD2 (6 bases). This CDR3 comprises 13 residues. V gave up 2 bases and J gave up 6 bases, with 8 bases separating them. Looked up from germline, CDR1 is MNHNS and CDR2 is SASEGT.

The table lists this clonotype with many counts. The V call is TRBV12-3 or TRBV12-4, the J call TRBJ2-5; 9 bases line up with TRBD1. The CDR3 contains 15 residues. The junction had 10 bases not matched to a gene; V was cut back by 1 base and J by 10 bases. The CDR3 nucleotides read TGTGCCAGCAGTTTAGACGCGGGACAGGGATTAGGCCAGTACTTC. Protein sequence: CASSLDAGQGLGQYF.

This clonotype has ten or more counts. The V call is TRBV6-1, the J call TRBJ2-7, with 8 bases lining up with TRBD2. V shed 9 bases, J shed 2 bases, and the junction held 3 bases outside the gene matches. Germline V gene sequence: CDR1 MNHNS, CDR2 SASEGT. The CDR3 covers 12 residues. Here the CDR3 DNA reads TGTGCCAGTCACGGGGGGGCCTACGAGCAGTACTTC. Encoded protein: CASHGGAYEQYF.

Ten or more counts support this clonotype. J is TRBJ2-1 and V is TRBV20-1, with no clear D. V was shortened by 6 bases and J by 6 bases, with 12 bases between the two germline ends. The germline V gene encodes CDR1 DFQATT and CDR2 SNEGSKA (reference sequence). There are 12 residues in the CDR3. For the CDR3, the DNA is TGCAGTGCCCGGTTTGTCTCCAATGAGCAGTTCTTC. It specifies CSARFVSNEQFF.

This clonotype was seen repeatedly, ten times or more. The genes are TRBV12-3 or TRBV12-4 and TRBJ2-3; 15 nucleotides agree with TRBD2. The length of the CDR3 is 19 residues. The J segment lost 2 bases and the V segment lost 3 bases, leaving 9 bases of the junction unmatched. The CDR3 is CASSFRGTSGRYLTDTQYF. CDR3 bases: TGTGCCAGCAGTTTTAGAGGGACTAGCGGGAGGTACCTCACAGATACGCAGTATTTT.

This clonotype was counted a few times. The chain links TRBV25-1 to TRBJ2-1, with TRBD2 matching over 7 bases. The CDR3 spans 16 residues. Germline V gene sequence: CDR1 MGHDK, CDR2 SYGVNS. The V gene end was trimmed by 3 bases and the J gene end by 7 bases; junction bases not matched to a gene: 12. The CDR3, as DNA: TGTGCCAGCAGTGAGGCGCCTAGCGGCCCTGAGAATGAGCAGTTCTTC. Translation gives CASSEAPSGPENEQFF. Together with reference TRBV25-1 and TRBJ2-1, the CDR3 gives the full variable domain: EADIYQTPRYLVIGTGKKITLECSQTMGHDKMYWYQQDPGMELHLIHYSYGVNSTEKGDLSSESTVSRIRTEHFPLTLESARPSHTSQYLCASSEAPSGPENEQFFGPGTRLTVL.

The chain uses TRBV7-8 and TRBJ2-3; 12 bases are shared with TRBD2. The J segment lost 0 bases and the V segment lost 7 bases, leaving 8 bases of the junction unmatched. From germline, CDR1 is SGHVS and CDR2 FQNEAQ. The CDR3 totals 17 residues. The CDR3 region has the DNA TGTGCCAGCATGTCTGGACTAGCGGGATCAAGCACAGATACGCAGTATTTT. Amino acid sequence: CASMSGLAGSSTDTQYF.

This clonotype has just a few counts. One base away lies a much larger clone, so this may be a sequencing read error. The chain is built from TRBV5-4 and TRBJ2-7; 9 bases are shared with TRBD2. The V gene's germline CDR1 is SGHNT and CDR2 YYREEE (reference sequence). This CDR3 comprises 15 residues. V gave up 3 bases and J gave up 0 bases; unmatched junction bases: 4. This CDR3 is CASSSNSGSSYEQYF. Here the CDR3 DNA reads TGTGCCAGCAGCTCGAATAGCGGGAGCTCCTACGAGCAGTACTTC.

Ten or more counts support this clonotype. The V call is TRBV10-3, the J call TRBJ2-1; no definite D call. This CDR3 comprises 11 residues. V was shortened by 0 bases and J by 7 bases, with 1 base between the two germline ends. Per the germline V gene, CDR1 is ENHRY and CDR2 is SYGVKD. CDR3 DNA sequence: TGTGCCATCAGTGAGTCTAATGAGCAGTTCTTC. Protein sequence: CAISESNEQFF.

This clonotype was recorded many times. The chain is built from TRBV6-1 and TRBJ2-3; TRBD2 aligns across 10 bases. This CDR3 has 17 amino acids. Germline loops: CDR1 MNHNS, CDR2 SASEGT. V was clipped by 5 bases and J by 4 bases; unmatched bases: 12. The CDR3 sequence: CASSPFPLAGVADTQYF. The CDR3 region has the DNA TGTGCCAGCAGTCCCTTTCCCCTAGCGGGAGTGGCAGATACGCAGTATTTT.

There are many counts of this clonotype. The V call is TRBV27, the J call TRBJ1-2; no definite D call. The CDR3 spans 14 residues. V lost 6 bases, J lost 2 bases, and 13 bases lay in between. The germline CDR1 and CDR2 sequences are MNHEY and SMNVEV (reference sequence). CDR3 in amino acids: CASSQADGNYGYTF. The CDR3 region has the DNA TGTGCCAGCAGCCAGGCGGACGGGAACTATGGCTACACCTTC.

This clonotype came up many times. This chain joins TRBV6-5 and TRBJ1-2; D remains unclear. This CDR3 comprises 14 residues. V lost 3 bases and J lost 6, with 14 bases in between. Germline-derived CDR1 and CDR2 are MNHEY and SVGAGI. In DNA, the CDR3 is TGTGCCAGCAGTTATTCCAGGCCGTGGGATGGCTACACCTTC. Its translation is CASSYSRPWDGYTF.

V and J are TRBV29-1 and TRBJ2-7; 8 nucleotides match TRBD1. V shed 7 bases and J 9 bases; nucleotides not matched to a gene: 8. Per germline, CDR1 SQVTM and CDR2 ANQGSEA. This CDR3 is 11 amino acids long. Here the CDR3 reads CSGRDRGMQYF. CDR3 nucleotides: TGCAGCGGACGCGACAGGGGTATGCAGTACTTC.

This clonotype has just a few counts. One junction end does not reproduce the germline sequence, and a read error may be involved. This chain connects TRBV15 to TRBJ2-5; TRBD2 matches at 7 bases. Germline values: CDR1 LNHNV, CDR2 YYDKDF (reference sequence). CDR3 size: 14 residues. The chain's CDR3 is CATEFGSGQGTQYF. CDR3 in DNA: TGTGCCACCGAGTTTGGTAGCGGGCAAGGGACCCAGTACTTC.

This clonotype has more than one count but fewer than ten. The chain employs TRBV9 and TRBJ2-7, with a tentative D call TRBD2 (6 bases). V dropped 3 bases and J dropped 6 bases, with 7 bases sitting between them. In germline, CDR1 is SGDLS, CDR2 YYNGEE. The CDR3 totals 11 residues. The CDR3 DNA follows: TGTGCCAGCAGCGACGGGAGCGAGCAGTACTTC. The encoded protein is CASSDGSEQYF.

This clonotype occurred many times. V gene TRBV2 combines with J gene TRBJ2-1, with 8 bases that match TRBD1. The CDR3 loop spans 13 amino acids. V was pared by 8 bases and J by 9 bases, with 9 bases of the junction left unmatched. CDR1 is SNHLY and CDR2 is FYNNEI in the germline V gene. The CDR3 reads CASDWTGYGEQFF. CDR3 DNA: TGTGCCAGCGACTGGACAGGGTACGGTGAGCAGTTCTTC. Based on the CDR3 plus reference TRBV2 and TRBJ2-1, the full variable domain is EPEVTQTPSHQVTQMGQEVILRCVPISNHLYFYWYRQILGQKVEFLVSFYNNEISEKSEIFDDQFSVERPDGSNFTLKIRSTKLEDSAMYFCASDWTGYGEQFFGPGTRLTVL.

CDR3 nucleotides: TGTGCCATCAGTGAGCGACAGGATAATGAAAAACTGTTTTTT. As protein: CAISERQDNEKLFF. The chain combines TRBV10-3 with TRBJ1-4, with D maybe TRBD1 (6 bases). CDR1 ENHRY and CDR2 SYGVKD come from the germline V gene. V shed 2 bases and J shed 4 bases, with 8 bases lying between them. CDR3 size: 14 residues.

The chain employs TRBV4-1 and TRBJ1-5; D is perhaps TRBD1 (6 bases). The CDR3 runs to 14 residues. In germline, CDR1 is MGHRA, CDR2 YSYEKL. Trimming took 4 bases from V and 7 from J, leaving 14 bases between them. This CDR3 reads CASSPGGGAQPQHF. CDR3 nucleotide sequence: TGCGCCAGCAGCCCGGGAGGGGGGGCACAGCCCCAGCATTTT.

V usage is TRBV4-1 and J usage is TRBJ2-3, with 9 bases identical to TRBD1. From germline, CDR1 is MGHRA and CDR2 YSYEKL. With V trimmed by 4 bases and J by 3 bases, 8 bases remained unmatched. The CDR3 has 16 residues. CDR3 amino acids: CASSPRMGQGTDTQYF. The CDR3, as DNA: TGCGCCAGCAGCCCAAGGATGGGACAGGGTACAGATACGCAGTATTTT.

This clonotype showed up many times. V gene TRBV12-3 or TRBV12-4 combines with J gene TRBJ2-3, with D possibly being TRBD1 (5 bases). V was clipped by 6 bases and J by 1 base, with 14 bases between them. The length of the CDR3 is 15 residues. DNA for the CDR3: TGTGCCAGCAGCCCCACCCAAGGGGGCACAGATACGCAGTATTTT. Translation: CASSPTQGGTDTQYF.